One and the same sample provided the 9 T cell receptor beta chains below, sequenced in a study of technical replicates of blood from a handful of donors. Here immunoSEQ multiplex PCR was the method, and the copy in TCRdb shows in-frame clones only, minus some. The sample has under 95,000 clones, roughly 94% seen once. The sample consisted of T cells isolated from PBMCs. The receptors shown here come from a human donor in good health.

This rearrangement joins TRBV28 to TRBJ2-1; 12 nucleotides align to TRBD2. The CDR3 is 12 amino acids. Germline V gene sequence: CDR1 MDHEN, CDR2 SYDVKM. Trimming at V came to 2 bases and at J to 15 bases, leaving 2 bases not matched to a gene. CDR3 in DNA: TGTGCCAGCAGTTTAGGACTAGCGGGACGGTTCTTC. Translation: CASSLGLAGRFF.

The chain has TRBV10-3 and TRBJ2-7; TRBD2 might be the D (5 bases). The length of the CDR3 is 14 residues. CDR1 and CDR2 (germline): ENHRY, SYGVKD. V was pared by 6 bases and J by 5 bases, with 17 bases between. The DNA for the CDR3 is TGTGCCATCAGCGCTATGGTTGCTAGCCACGAGCAGTACTTC. It is translated as CAISAMVASHEQYF.

The chain uses TRBV21-1 and TRBJ2-1; no DNA check was done on the table's D call, TRBD2. TRBV21-1 is a known pseudogene. This CDR3 is 16 amino acids long. The CDR3 sequence is CASSMGGRYSYNEQFF. As DNA, the CDR3 is TGTGCCAGCAGCATGGGTGGGAGATATTCCTACAATGAGCAGTTCTTC.

The chain has TRBV27 and TRBJ1-1; D is unclear. CDR1 and CDR2 (germline): MNHEY, SMNVEV (reference sequence). This CDR3 is 13 amino acids long. V gave up 4 bases and J gave up 2 bases, with 8 bases separating them. CDR3 loop: CASSSLPNTEAFF. CDR3 bases: TGTGCCAGCAGTTCCCTACCCAACACTGAAGCTTTCTTT.

The J gene is TRBJ2-1, the V gene TRBV4-1, with TRBD2 matching over 13 bases. The CDR3 sequence is 18 residues long. V shed 3 bases and J 7 bases; nucleotides not matched to a gene: 12. Germline CDR1 MGHRA, CDR2 YSYEKL. The CDR3 DNA reads TGCGCCAGCAGCCACGGGACTAGCGGGAACACCAGGAGTAATGAGCAGTTCTTC. Residues: CASSHGTSGNTRSNEQFF.

The chain links TRBV28 to TRBJ1-2; 8 bases are shared with TRBD1. This CDR3 has 17 amino acids. V lost 2 bases, J lost 3 bases, and 11 bases stayed unmatched. Per the germline V gene, CDR1 is MDHEN and CDR2 is SYDVKM. The CDR3 is CASSLPSGTGIYYGYTF. The DNA for the CDR3 is TGTGCCAGCAGTTTACCCTCCGGGACAGGAATTTACTATGGCTACACCTTC.

This clone was recorded once. The chain carries TRBV29-1 and TRBJ1-2; 7 bases agree with TRBD1. With V trimmed by 7 bases and J by 2 bases, 4 bases remained unmatched. This CDR3 contains 12 residues. CDR1 is SQVTM and CDR2 is ANQGSEA in the germline V gene. The CDR3 protein is CSGTQGNYGYTF. For the CDR3, the DNA is TGCAGCGGAACACAGGGGAACTATGGCTACACCTTC.

The V gene is TRBV7-8, the J gene TRBJ1-5; TRBD1 aligns across 8 bases. This CDR3 contains 14 residues. V trimming: 2 bases; J trimming: 5 bases; junction bases outside the gene matches: 2. Germline V gene sequence: CDR1 SGHVS, CDR2 FQNEAQ. The CDR3 loop reads CASSLRQGHQPQHF. The CDR3 nucleotides are TGTGCCAGCAGCTTAAGACAGGGGCATCAGCCCCAGCATTTT.

The chain is built from TRBV5-1 and TRBJ2-7; 14 bases align to TRBD2. Germline V gives CDR1 SGHRS, CDR2 YFSETQ. The V and J ends lost 5 bases and 2 bases, in that order; junction bases with no gene match: 6. The CDR3 contains 16 residues. The DNA of the CDR3 is TGCGCCAGCAGGGGGACTAGCGGGAGATCCGCCTACGAGCAGTACTTC. Translating it yields CASRGTSGRSAYEQYF.